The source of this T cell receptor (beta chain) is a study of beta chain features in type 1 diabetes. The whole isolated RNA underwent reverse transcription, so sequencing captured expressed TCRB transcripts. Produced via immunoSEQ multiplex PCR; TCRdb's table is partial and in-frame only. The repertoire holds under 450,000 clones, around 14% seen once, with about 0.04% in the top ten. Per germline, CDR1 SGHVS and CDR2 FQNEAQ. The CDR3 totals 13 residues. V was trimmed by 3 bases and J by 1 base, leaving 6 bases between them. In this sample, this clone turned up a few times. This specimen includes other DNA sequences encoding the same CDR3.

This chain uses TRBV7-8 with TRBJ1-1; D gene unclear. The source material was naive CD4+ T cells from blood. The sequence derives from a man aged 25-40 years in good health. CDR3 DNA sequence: TGTGCCAGCAGCTTGGGGTGGAACACTGAAGCTTTCTTT. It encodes CASSLGWNTEAFF.